This TCR beta chain was identified during a study of T cells after yellow fever vaccination. Study-wide findings and caveats: Post-booster reappearance was seen for most primary-vaccination clones (around 96% CD4, around 91% CD8). The study found a weaker secondary response that peaked faster, day 5 versus 15. Highly abundant clonotypes carried over from the bulk population could end up in FACS-sorted repertoires as contaminants.

This CDR3 is 15 amino acids long. With 3 bases removed from V and 0 bases from J, the gap between germline ends came to 11 bases. Germline assignment: CDR1 DFQATT and CDR2 SNEGSKA (reference sequence). Generation of TCR cDNA used 5'RACE template switching (which added a universal primer site and UMIs). TCRdb recomputed calls from the 5' RACE reads with MiXCR, one row per CDR3 protein. Among approximately 160,000 distinct CDR3 sequences listed, roughly 6.2% were seen once. This clonotype was picked up many times. Its antigen is still unknown. The V gene is TRBV20-1, the J gene TRBJ1-4; TRBD1 might be the D (6 bases). The TCR comes from a man between 18 and 35 years old who received the YFV17D yellow fever vaccine. This specimen was CD4+ T cells sorted from PBMCs, taken on the day of the first yellow fever vaccination. Here the CDR3 DNA reads TGCAGTGCTAGTAGGGGGAGCGCAACTAATGAAAAACTGTTTTTT. It translates to CSASRGSATNEKLFF.